These 5 T cell receptor beta chains came from one sample sequenced in a study of response to subunit inactivated influenza vaccine (dated by TCRdb to the late 2010s). The method behind the library was RT-PCR. The data were produced on an Illumina HiSeq 2500. The public reads were reanalyzed by TCRdb: fastp trimming at Q25, MiXCR alignment, in-frame beta chains only. Here each entry gathers all rows of one CDR3 protein and keeps the most common genes and DNA. The sample profile shows under 200,000 distinct CDR3 sequences; less than 15% of them were found once. The ten largest clonotypes hold 29% of the sample. This sample also belongs to another study, concerning T cells expressing NK-cell markers. From that second study: The TCR beta cDNA libraries were made using 5'RACE template switching, a step that added both a universal primer site and unique molecular identifiers.

Sample: CD8+ T cells sorted from PBMCs, taken approximately 13 days after vaccination. These receptors all come from a man aged 45-60 years who received an inactivated influenza vaccine. Donor details come from another sample of the same person, matched by shared clones.

The chain couples TRBV6-5 to TRBJ2-5; TRBD1 aligns across 8 bases. The CDR3 sequence is 16 residues long. Germline trimming cut 0 bases from V and 5 bases from J; bases unmatched to any gene: 8. The V gene's germline CDR1 is MNHEY and CDR2 SVGAGI. CDR3 DNA sequence: TGTGCCAGCAGTTACTCCTCCTGGACAGGGCTGGAGACCCAGTACTTC. Amino acid sequence: CASSYSSWTGLETQYF.

Many counts were recorded for this clonotype. The chain joins TRBV29-1 to TRBJ2-7; 9 bases are a match to TRBD2. V trimming: 2 bases; J trimming: 3 bases; junction bases outside the gene matches: 5. Germline assignment: CDR1 SQVTM and CDR2 ANQGSEA. This CDR3 is built from 14 residues. This chain's CDR3 is CSVESAGGDYEQYF. CDR3 nucleotide sequence: TGCAGCGTTGAATCAGCGGGGGGCGACTACGAGCAGTACTTC.

This clonotype was observed a few times. This chain links TRBV20-1 with TRBJ2-6, with 9 bases aligning to TRBD1. V gave up 4 bases and J gave up 1 base; unmatched junction bases: 5. Looked up from germline, CDR1 is DFQATT and CDR2 is SNEGSKA (reference sequence). There are 16 residues in the CDR3. As DNA, the CDR3 is TGCAGTGCTACCCGGGACAGGGAATCTGGGGCCAACGTCCTGACTTTC. It yields the protein CSATRDRESGANVLTF.

This clonotype was observed a handful of times. The gene calls are TRBV10-2 and TRBJ2-2; unclear D gene. CDR3 length equals 13 residues. The germline CDR1 and CDR2 sequences are WSHSY and SAAADI. Trimming shortened V by 7 bases and J by 3 bases, and 9 bases separated the two germline ends. In DNA, the CDR3 is TGCGCCAGCACCCCTAGGGACACCGGGGAGCTGTTTTTT. Translated: CASTPRDTGELFF.

This clonotype was detected many times. V is TRBV11-2 and J is TRBJ2-7; 13 nucleotides line up with TRBD2. The J segment lost 1 base and the V segment lost 4 bases, leaving 1 base of the junction unmatched. Germline CDR1 and CDR2: SGHAT and FQNNGV. The CDR3 runs 15 residues. The DNA of the CDR3 is TGTGCCAGCAGCTGGGGACTAGCGGGATCCTACGAGCAGTACTTC. Translation gives CASSWGLAGSYEQYF.